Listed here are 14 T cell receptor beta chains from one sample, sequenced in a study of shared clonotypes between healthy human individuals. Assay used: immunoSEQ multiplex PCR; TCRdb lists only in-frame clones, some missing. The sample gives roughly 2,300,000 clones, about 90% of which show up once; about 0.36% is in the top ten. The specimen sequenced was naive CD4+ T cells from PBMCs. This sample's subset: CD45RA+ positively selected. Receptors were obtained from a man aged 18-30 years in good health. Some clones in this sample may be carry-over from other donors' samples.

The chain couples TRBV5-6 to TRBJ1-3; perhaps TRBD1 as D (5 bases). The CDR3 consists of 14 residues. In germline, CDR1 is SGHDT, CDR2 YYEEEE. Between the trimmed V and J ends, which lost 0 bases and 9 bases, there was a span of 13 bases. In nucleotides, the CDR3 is TGTGCCAGCAGCTTGGATCCGGGGGGGAGCACCATATATTTT. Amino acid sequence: CASSLDPGGSTIYF.

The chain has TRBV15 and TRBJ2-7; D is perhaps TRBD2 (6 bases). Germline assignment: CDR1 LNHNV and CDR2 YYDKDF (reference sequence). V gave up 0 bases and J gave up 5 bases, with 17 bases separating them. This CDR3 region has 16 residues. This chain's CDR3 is CATSREIAAGYHEQYF. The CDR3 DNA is TGTGCCACCAGCAGAGAGATTGCAGCGGGCTACCACGAGCAGTACTTC.

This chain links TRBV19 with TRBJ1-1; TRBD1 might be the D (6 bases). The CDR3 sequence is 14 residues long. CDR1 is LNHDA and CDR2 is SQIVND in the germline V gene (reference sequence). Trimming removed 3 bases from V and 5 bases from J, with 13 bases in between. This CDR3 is CASSMGGEGTEAFF. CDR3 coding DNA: TGTGCCAGTAGTATGGGGGGCGAGGGAACTGAAGCTTTCTTT.

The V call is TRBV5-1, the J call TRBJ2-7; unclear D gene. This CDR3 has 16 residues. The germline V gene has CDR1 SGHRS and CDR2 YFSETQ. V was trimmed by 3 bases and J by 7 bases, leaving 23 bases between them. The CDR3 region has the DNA TGCGCCAGCAGCTCTCATCCCGATACCGGCTACGGGGAGCAGTACTTC. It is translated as CASSSHPDTGYGEQYF.

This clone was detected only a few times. The CDR3: CASSRSRGPYEQYF. In nucleotides, the CDR3 is TGCGCCAGCAGCAGGAGCCGGGGCCCCTACGAGCAGTACTTC. The V call is TRBV5-1, the J call TRBJ2-7; tentatively, D is TRBD1 or TRBD2 (5 bases each). The V end was cut by 4 bases, the J end by 2 bases, with 13 bases between. The CDR3 is made up of 14 amino acids. The germline CDR1 and CDR2 sequences are SGHRS and YFSETQ.

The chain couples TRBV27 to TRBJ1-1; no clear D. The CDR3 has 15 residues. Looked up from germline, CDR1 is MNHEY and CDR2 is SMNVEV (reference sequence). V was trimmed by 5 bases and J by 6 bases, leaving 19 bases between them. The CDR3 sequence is CASSQTTTLGAEAFF. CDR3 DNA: TGTGCCAGCAGTCAAACGACGACCCTCGGGGCTGAAGCTTTCTTT.

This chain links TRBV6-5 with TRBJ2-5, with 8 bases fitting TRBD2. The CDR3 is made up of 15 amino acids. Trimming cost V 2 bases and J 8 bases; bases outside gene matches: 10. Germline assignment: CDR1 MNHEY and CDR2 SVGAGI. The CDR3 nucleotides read TGTGCCAGCAGTTACAGTCCCGGACTAGCCAGAACCCAGTACTTC. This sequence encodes CASSYSPGLARTQYF.

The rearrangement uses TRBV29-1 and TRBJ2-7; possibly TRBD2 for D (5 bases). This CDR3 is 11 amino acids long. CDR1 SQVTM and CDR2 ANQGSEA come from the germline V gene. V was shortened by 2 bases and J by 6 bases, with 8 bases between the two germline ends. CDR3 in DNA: TGCAGCGTTGAATTGGGAGCCGAGCAGTACTTC. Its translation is CSVELGAEQYF.

The DNA of the CDR3 is TGTGCCAGCAGTTTAGAAGGGCAGGGGGCGCAGGGAAACACCATATATTTT. Its translation is CASSLEGQGAQGNTIYF. The chain is built from TRBV27 and TRBJ1-3; 8 nucleotides agree with TRBD1. Losses at the gene ends were 2 bases for V and 4 bases for J; bases not matched to a gene: 10. The CDR3 sequence is 17 residues long. The germline CDR1 and CDR2 sequences are MNHEY and SMNVEV (reference sequence).

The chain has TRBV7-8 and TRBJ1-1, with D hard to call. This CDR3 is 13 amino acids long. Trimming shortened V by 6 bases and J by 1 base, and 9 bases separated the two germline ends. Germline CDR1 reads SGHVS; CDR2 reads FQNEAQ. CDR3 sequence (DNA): TGTGCCAGCAGTCCGGGTCCGAACACTGAAGCTTTCTTT. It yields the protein CASSPGPNTEAFF.

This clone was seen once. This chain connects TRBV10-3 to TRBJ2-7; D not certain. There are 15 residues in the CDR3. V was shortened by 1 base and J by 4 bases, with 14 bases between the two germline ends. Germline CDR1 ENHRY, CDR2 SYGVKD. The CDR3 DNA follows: TGTGCCATCAGTGAGTTAAAACTTGACCTTTACGAGCAGTACTTC. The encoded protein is CAISELKLDLYEQYF.

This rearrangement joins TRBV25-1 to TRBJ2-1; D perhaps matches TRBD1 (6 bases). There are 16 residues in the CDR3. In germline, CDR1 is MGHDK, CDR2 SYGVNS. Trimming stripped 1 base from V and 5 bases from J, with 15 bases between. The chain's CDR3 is CASSESRQGYNNEQFF. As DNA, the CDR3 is TGTGCCAGCAGTGAATCTCGCCAGGGGTATAACAATGAGCAGTTCTTC.

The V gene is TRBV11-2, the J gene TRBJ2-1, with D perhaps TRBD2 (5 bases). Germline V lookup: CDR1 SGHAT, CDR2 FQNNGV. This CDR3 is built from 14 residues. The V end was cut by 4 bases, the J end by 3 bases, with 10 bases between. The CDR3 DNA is TGTGCCAGCAGCTCCATGAGGGTCTACAATGAGCAGTTCTTC. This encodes CASSSMRVYNEQFF.

The chain's CDR3 is CASSLFSSDTQYF. The CDR3 region has the DNA TGTGCCAGCAGCTTGTTTAGCTCAGATACGCAGTATTTT. The J gene is TRBJ2-3, the V gene TRBV5-6; D unclear. CDR1 SGHDT and CDR2 YYEEEE come from the germline V gene. Trimming took 1 base from V and 4 from J, leaving 7 bases between them. CDR3 length: 13 amino acids. Together with reference TRBV5-6 and TRBJ2-3, the CDR3 gives the full variable domain: DAGVTQSPTHLIKTRGQQVTLRCSPKSGHDTVSWYQQALGQGPQFIFQYYEEEERQRGNFPDRFSGHQFPNYSSELNVNALLLGDSALYLCASSLFSSDTQYFGPGTRLTVL.